The 27 T cell receptor beta chains given below trace back to one sample, sequenced in a study of T cells in Graves' hyperthyroidism and ophthalmopathy (dated 2019 in TCRdb). Library preparation was by multiplex PCR. The sample was run on an Illumina HiSeq 2000. Amplification of TCR beta CDR3 regions was carried out from RNA transcripts. The first round of RT-PCR for the TCR CDR3 was performed with the HTBI primer set and the Qiagen OneStep RT-PCR kit. TCRdb applied fastp at Q25 and MiXCR to the public reads, then kept only in-frame beta chains. Here each entry gathers all rows of one CDR3 protein and keeps the most common genes and DNA. For this sample there are over 300,000 distinct CDR3 sequences; approximately 14% appear just once. The ten largest clones add up to about 37% of the sample. The sequenced sample was blood. The receptors come from a woman in her thirties or forties with Graves' ophthalmopathy.

The chain links TRBV5-1 to TRBJ2-7, with D perhaps TRBD1 (6 bases). V lost 2 bases, J lost 0 bases, and 12 bases lay in between. The CDR3 has 15 amino acids. Germline V gene lookup returns CDR1 SGHRS and CDR2 YFSETQ. The CDR3 sequence: CASSFGQLSSYEQYF. As DNA, the CDR3 is TGCGCCAGCAGCTTTGGACAGTTGAGCTCCTACGAGCAGTACTTC.

This clonotype has a count of ten or more. This sequence joins TRBV29-1 and TRBJ1-1; D gene uncertain. This CDR3 region has 10 residues. Germline V gene sequence: CDR1 SQVTM, CDR2 ANQGSEA. With 7 bases removed from V and 2 bases from J, the gap between germline ends came to 5 bases. CDR3 nucleotides: TGCAGCGCACGCAACACTGAAGCTTTCTTT. This codes for CSARNTEAFF.

This clonotype has a count of ten or more. The J gene is TRBJ1-2, the V gene TRBV10-1; the D gene is possibly TRBD1 (6 bases). The length of the CDR3 is 14 residues. V gave up 2 bases and J gave up 2 bases, with 9 bases separating them. Germline CDR1 is WNHNN and CDR2 is SYGVQD (reference sequence). In DNA form, the CDR3 reads TGCGCCAGCAGTGAGCTGAGGGGGAACTATGGCTACACCTTC. Its translation is CASSELRGNYGYTF.

This clonotype was observed at least ten times. This chain joins TRBV11-1 and TRBJ2-1; TRBD2 matches at 7 bases. Looked up from germline, CDR1 is SGHAT and CDR2 is FQDESV (reference sequence). Germline trimming cut 5 bases from V and 4 bases from J; bases unmatched to any gene: 8. CDR3 size: 15 residues. The CDR3 DNA sequence: TGTGCCAGCAGCGCTCGACCGGGACTATACAATGAGCAGTTCTTC. Its protein is CASSARPGLYNEQFF. The variable domain in full, with the rest retrieved from reference TRBV11-1 and TRBJ2-1, is EAEVAQSPRYKITEKSQAVAFWCDPISGHATLYWYRQILGQGPELLVQFQDESVVDDSQLPKDRFSAERLKGVDSTLKIQPAELGDSAMYLCASSARPGLYNEQFFGPGTRLTVL.

This clonotype was seen a few times. The chain joins TRBV2 to TRBJ1-3, with TRBD1 identical over 8 bases. Germline-derived CDR1 and CDR2 are SNHLY and FYNNEI. Germline trimming cut 6 bases from V and 6 bases from J; bases unmatched to any gene: 7. This CDR3 is 14 amino acids long. CDR3 bases: TGTGCCAGCAGGACCAGGGGGCTGGTAAACACCATATATTTT. It yields the protein CASRTRGLVNTIYF.

This clonotype appeared many times. This chain joins TRBV30 and TRBJ1-2; weak D call: TRBD1 (5 bases). The CDR3 loop spans 12 amino acids. Trimming took 4 bases from V and 8 from J, leaving 14 bases between them. Germline CDR1 and CDR2: GTSNPN and SVGIG (reference sequence). The CDR3 spells CAWNPGWEGYTF. The CDR3 nucleotides are TGTGCCTGGAATCCAGGGTGGGAAGGCTACACCTTC.

This clonotype was observed a handful of times. The gene calls are TRBV11-2 and TRBJ1-6; TRBD1 matches 10 bases. With V trimmed by 5 bases and J by 6 bases, 4 bases remained unmatched. The CDR3 is 15 residues long. CDR1 is SGHAT, CDR2 FQNNGV, per germline. The CDR3 DNA is TGTGCCAGCAGCGGCGGGACAGGGGTTAATTCACCCCTCCACTTT. Its translation: CASSGGTGVNSPLHF.

V gene TRBV20-1 combines with J gene TRBJ2-7, with 8 bases aligning to TRBD1. Germline values: CDR1 DFQATT, CDR2 SNEGSKA (reference sequence). The CDR3 extends over 14 amino acids. Trimming took 3 bases from V and 2 from J; bases not matched to a gene: 6. The CDR3 coding sequence is TGCAGTGCTAGTTCCGGGACAGGCCCCTACGAGCAGTACTTC. This encodes CSASSGTGPYEQYF.

This clonotype was counted many times. The rearrangement links TRBV11-3 to TRBJ2-7; a weak D match, TRBD2 (5 bases). From germline, CDR1 is SGHNT and CDR2 YENEEA. Trimming took off 5 bases at V and 0 bases at J, with 8 bases between the two ends. CDR3 length: 13 residues. The CDR3 region has the DNA TGTGCCAGCAGCCGGGGTAGCTCCTACGAGCAGTACTTC. This encodes CASSRGSSYEQYF.

J is TRBJ2-3 and V is TRBV5-4, with 8 bases aligning to TRBD2. CDR1 and CDR2 from the germline V gene are SGHNT and YYREEE (reference sequence). CDR3 length: 17 residues. J lost 4 bases, V lost 0 bases, and 10 bases had no gene match. CDR3 nucleotide sequence: TGTGCCAGCAGCTTGGGTTGGCGGGAGGAGGGGGCAGATACGCAGTATTTT. It is translated as CASSLGWREEGADTQYF.

This rearrangement joins TRBV10-3 to TRBJ2-2; D not certain. The CDR3 contains 13 residues. Trimming removed 9 bases from V and 4 bases from J, with 12 bases in between. The V gene's germline CDR1 is ENHRY and CDR2 SYGVKD. The CDR3 here is CAIAKQITGELFF. The CDR3 DNA reads as TGTGCCATTGCGAAACAAATCACCGGGGAGCTGTTTTTT.

This clonotype has ten or more counts. The V gene is TRBV10-1, the J gene TRBJ2-7; D gene uncertain. Germline CDR1 and CDR2: WNHNN and SYGVQD (reference sequence). V dropped 3 bases and J dropped 3 bases, with 12 bases sitting between them. This CDR3 contains 14 residues. The CDR3 region is CASSDHRLNYEQYF. DNA of the CDR3: TGCGCCAGCAGTGACCACCGACTGAACTACGAGCAGTACTTC.

This clonotype was found many times. The chain joins TRBV6-1 to TRBJ1-6; tentatively, D is TRBD1 (6 bases). Germline CDR1 and CDR2: MNHNS and SASEGT. The CDR3 has 15 amino acids. With 5 bases removed from V and 8 bases from J, the gap between germline ends came to 16 bases. As DNA, the CDR3 is TGTGCCAGCAGTCCCACAGGGTACGGCGATTCACCCCTCCACTTT. This gives the protein CASSPTGYGDSPLHF.

This clonotype came up a few times. The chain links TRBV20-1 to TRBJ1-5, with 9 bases that match TRBD1. Looked up from germline, CDR1 is DFQATT and CDR2 is SNEGSKA (reference sequence). CDR3 length: 14 amino acids. The V gene end was trimmed by 3 bases and the J gene end by 4 bases; junction bases not matched to a gene: 4. The CDR3 is CSARGTGWNQPQHF. CDR3 bases: TGCAGTGCTAGGGGGACAGGGTGGAATCAGCCCCAGCATTTT.

This clonotype has ten or more counts. The chain is built from TRBV7-9 and TRBJ2-3; perhaps TRBD1 as D (5 bases). The germline gives CDR1 SEHNR, CDR2 FQNEAQ (reference sequence). The CDR3 runs to 14 residues. The germline V and J ends were trimmed by 5 bases and 3 bases, with 12 bases remaining between them. CDR3 nucleotides: TGTGCCAGCAGCAGGGGCGGTACAACAGATACGCAGTATTTT. Protein: CASSRGGTTDTQYF. Supplemented by reference TRBV7-9 and TRBJ2-3, the full variable domain reads DTGVSQNPRHKITKRGQNVTFRCDPISEHNRLYWYRQTLGQGPEFLTYFQNEAQLEKSRLLSDRFSAERPKGSFSTLEIQRTEQGDSAMYLCASSRGGTTDTQYFGPGTRLTVL.

Worth noting for this clonotype: A much larger clone lies one base from this, so it may be a read error. This is likely a read error, given that the CDR3 carries no conserved phenylalanine or tryptophan at its end. This sequence joins TRBV11-3 and TRBJ1-1; 9 bases are shared with TRBD1. The V gene end was trimmed by 1 base and the J gene end by 5 bases; junction bases not matched to a gene: 8. The CDR3 loop spans 16 amino acids. Germline lookup yields CDR1 SGHNT and CDR2 YENEEA. CDR3 DNA: TGTGCCAGCAGCTTAGGAACGGGACAGGGTTCGACTGAAGCTTTCTCT. As protein: CASSLGTGQGSTEAFS.

This chain uses TRBV19 with TRBJ1-1, with D perhaps matching TRBD1 (5 bases). The ends were cut back, 10 bases at V and 4 bases at J, with 16 bases in the middle. CDR1 is LNHDA, CDR2 SQIVND, per germline (reference sequence). The CDR3 is made up of 13 amino acids. As DNA, the CDR3 is TGTGCCAATATTCCGCAGGGTCGCACTGAAGCTTTCTTT. Amino acid sequence: CANIPQGRTEAFF.

The chain has TRBV6-4 and TRBJ1-1, with TRBD1 as a possible D gene (6 bases). Germline CDR1 is MRHNA and CDR2 is SNTAGT. The CDR3 consists of 12 residues. The germline V and J ends were trimmed by 7 bases and 5 bases, with 11 bases remaining between them. The DNA for the CDR3 is TGTGCCAGCAAAGACAGGCTAACTGAAGCTTTCTTT. Translation: CASKDRLTEAFF.

This clonotype was detected many times. This sequence joins TRBV2 and TRBJ2-2, with 8 positions matching TRBD2. The CDR3 runs to 15 residues. With V trimmed by 7 bases and J by 5 bases, 9 bases remained unmatched. The germline CDR1 and CDR2 sequences are SNHLY and FYNNEI. The CDR3 DNA sequence: TGTGCCAGCACCCTCCACAGCGGGGGAACCGGGGAGCTGTTTTTT. Its translation is CASTLHSGGTGELFF.

The gene calls are TRBV11-3 and TRBJ1-2, with D possibly being TRBD1 (5 bases). The ends were cut back, 4 bases at V and 4 bases at J, with 16 bases in the middle. Germline lookup yields CDR1 SGHNT and CDR2 YENEEA. The CDR3 has 15 residues. This CDR3 is CASSSPGAGSYGYTF. In DNA form, the CDR3 reads TGTGCCAGCAGCTCCCCCGGGGCAGGGTCCTATGGCTACACCTTC.

In this sample, this clonotype turned up many times. The chain is built from TRBV11-2 and TRBJ2-7; TRBD1 aligns across 7 bases. With 7 bases clipped from V and 5 bases from J, the junction kept 14 bases outside the gene matches. CDR1 is SGHAT and CDR2 is FQNNGV in the germline V gene. This CDR3 is built from 15 residues. CDR3 region: CASTLKNRGSNEQYF. The CDR3 nucleotides read TGTGCCAGCACCCTCAAAAACAGGGGAAGCAACGAGCAGTACTTC.

This sequence joins TRBV20-1 and TRBJ1-5; possibly TRBD1 for D (5 bases). From germline, CDR1 is DFQATT and CDR2 SNEGSKA (reference sequence). Trimming removed 2 bases from V and 4 bases from J, with 12 bases in between. This CDR3 has 14 amino acids. The CDR3 is CSARYFAGNQPQHF. The CDR3 coding sequence is TGCAGTGCTAGATATTTCGCAGGGAATCAGCCCCAGCATTTT.

This clonotype occurred a few times. The chain has TRBV20-1 and TRBJ1-6, with 10 bases fitting TRBD1. CDR1 is DFQATT and CDR2 is SNEGSKA in the germline V gene (reference sequence). The CDR3 runs to 13 residues. The ends lost 6 bases at V and 7 bases at J; junction bases unmatched: 3. The CDR3 sequence is CSAPGQGNSPLHF. CDR3 in DNA: TGCAGTGCCCCGGGACAGGGGAATTCACCCCTCCACTTT.

The chain combines TRBV7-9 with TRBJ1-1, with 10 nucleotides matching TRBD1. The V gene's germline CDR1 is SEHNR and CDR2 FQNEAQ (reference sequence). The CDR3 covers 13 residues. The trim removed 4 bases at V and 11 bases at J, leaving 7 bases unmatched. This CDR3 is CASSSGTGVGAFF. DNA of the CDR3: TGTGCCAGCAGCTCCGGGACAGGGGTCGGGGCTTTCTTT.

This clonotype came up a few times. The chain links TRBV6-1 to TRBJ2-5, with TRBD1 matching over 8 bases. The CDR3 has 15 amino acids. The V gene's germline CDR1 is MNHNS and CDR2 SASEGT. V trimming: 3 bases; J trimming: 5 bases; junction bases outside the gene matches: 8. CDR3 region: CASSDITGGVETQYF. CDR3 DNA sequence: TGTGCCAGCAGTGATATCACAGGGGGAGTGGAGACCCAGTACTTC.

In its sample, this clonotype was seen many times. The V and J genes are TRBV11-2 and TRBJ1-1; D possibly corresponds to TRBD1 (6 bases). The CDR3 contains 14 residues. CDR1 and CDR2 (germline): SGHAT, FQNNGV. Trimming took off 5 bases at V and 1 base at J, with 11 bases between the two ends. CDR3: CASSRDIWNTEAFF. The CDR3 region has the DNA TGTGCCAGCAGCAGGGACATCTGGAACACTGAAGCTTTCTTT.

The table lists this clonotype with a few counts. The genes are TRBV6-6 and TRBJ1-5; D uncertain. The V end lost 0 bases, the J end lost 7 bases, and 10 bases lay between the germline ends. CDR1 and CDR2 from the germline V gene are MNHNY and SVGAGI (reference sequence). The length of the CDR3 is 14 residues. CDR3 in DNA: TGTGCCAGCAGTTACTCGTTGGGGAACCAGCCCCAGCATTTT. Its translation is CASSYSLGNQPQHF.